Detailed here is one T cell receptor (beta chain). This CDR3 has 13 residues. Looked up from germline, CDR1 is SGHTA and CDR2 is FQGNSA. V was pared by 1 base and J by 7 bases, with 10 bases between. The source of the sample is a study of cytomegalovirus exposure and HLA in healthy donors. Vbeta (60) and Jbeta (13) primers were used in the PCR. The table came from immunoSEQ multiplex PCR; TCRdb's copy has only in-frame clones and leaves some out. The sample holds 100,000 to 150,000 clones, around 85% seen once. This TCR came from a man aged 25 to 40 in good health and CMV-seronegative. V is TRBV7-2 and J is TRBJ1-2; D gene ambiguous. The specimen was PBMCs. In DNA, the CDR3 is TGTGCCAGCAGCTTAGTAGCCGATGGTGGCTACACCTTC. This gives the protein CASSLVADGGYTF.